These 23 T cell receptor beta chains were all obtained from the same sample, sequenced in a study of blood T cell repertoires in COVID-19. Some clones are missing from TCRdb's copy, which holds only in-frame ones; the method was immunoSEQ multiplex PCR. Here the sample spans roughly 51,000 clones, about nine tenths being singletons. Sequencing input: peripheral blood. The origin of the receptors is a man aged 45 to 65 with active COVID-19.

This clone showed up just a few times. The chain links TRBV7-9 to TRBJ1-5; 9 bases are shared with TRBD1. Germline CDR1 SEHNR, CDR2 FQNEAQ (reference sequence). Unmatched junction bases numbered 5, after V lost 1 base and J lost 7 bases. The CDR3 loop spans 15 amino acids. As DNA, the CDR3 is TGTGCCAGCAGCTTAGTTGGGACAGGGTTGCAGCCCCAGCATTTT. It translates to CASSLVGTGLQPQHF. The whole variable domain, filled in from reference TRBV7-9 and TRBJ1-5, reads DTGVSQNPRHKITKRGQNVTFRCDPISEHNRLYWYRQTLGQGPEFLTYFQNEAQLEKSRLLSDRFSAERPKGSFSTLEIQRTEQGDSAMYLCASSLVGTGLQPQHFGDGTRLSIL.

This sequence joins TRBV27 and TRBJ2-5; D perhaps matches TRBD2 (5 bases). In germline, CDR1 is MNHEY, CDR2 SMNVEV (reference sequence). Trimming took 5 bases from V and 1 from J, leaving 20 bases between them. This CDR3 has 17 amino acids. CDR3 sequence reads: CASSPRQDTRAQETQYF. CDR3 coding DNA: TGTGCCAGCAGTCCCCGACAAGACACTAGGGCCCAAGAGACCCAGTACTTC.

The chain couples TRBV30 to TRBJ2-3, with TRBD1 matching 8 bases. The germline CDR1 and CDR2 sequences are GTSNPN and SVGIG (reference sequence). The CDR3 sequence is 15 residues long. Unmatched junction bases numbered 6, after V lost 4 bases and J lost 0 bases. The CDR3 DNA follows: TGTGCCTGGAACCCTGGACAGGGTAGCACAGATACGCAGTATTTT. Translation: CAWNPGQGSTDTQYF.

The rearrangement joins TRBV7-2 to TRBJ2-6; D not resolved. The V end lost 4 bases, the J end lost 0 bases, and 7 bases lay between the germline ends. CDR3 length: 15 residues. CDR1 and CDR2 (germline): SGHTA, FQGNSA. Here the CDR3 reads CASSSIHSGANVLTF. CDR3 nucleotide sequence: TGTGCCAGCAGCTCTATCCACTCTGGGGCCAACGTCCTGACTTTC.

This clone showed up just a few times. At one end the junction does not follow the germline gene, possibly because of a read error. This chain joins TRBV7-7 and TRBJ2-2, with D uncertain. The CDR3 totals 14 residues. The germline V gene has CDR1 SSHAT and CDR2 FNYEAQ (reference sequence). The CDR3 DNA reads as TGTGCTAGCAGCTTTGGCCCGGCAGGTGGGGAGCTGTTTTTT. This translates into CASSFGPAGGELFF.

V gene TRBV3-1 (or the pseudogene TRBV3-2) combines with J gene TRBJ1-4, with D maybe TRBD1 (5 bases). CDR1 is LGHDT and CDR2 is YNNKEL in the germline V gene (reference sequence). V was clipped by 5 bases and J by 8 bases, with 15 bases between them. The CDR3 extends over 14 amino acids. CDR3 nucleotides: TGTGCCAGCAGCTGGACCCCCAAGGGGGAAAAACTGTTTTTT. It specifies CASSWTPKGEKLFF.

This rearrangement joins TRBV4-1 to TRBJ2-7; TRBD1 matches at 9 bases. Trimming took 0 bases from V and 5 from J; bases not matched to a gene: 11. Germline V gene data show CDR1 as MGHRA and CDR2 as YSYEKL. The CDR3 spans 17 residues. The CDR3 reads CASSQDQLTGGANEQYF. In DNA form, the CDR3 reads TGCGCCAGCAGCCAAGATCAACTCACAGGGGGCGCGAACGAGCAGTACTTC.

The DNA for the CDR3 is TGTGCCAGCTCACCCCCCAGGAAAAACTCTGGGGCCAACGTCCTGACTTTC. Translation gives CASSPPRKNSGANVLTF. The rearrangement joins TRBV18 to TRBJ2-6; no reliable D call. V was clipped by 3 bases and J by 0 bases, with 12 bases between them. CDR1 is KGHSH, CDR2 LQKENI, per germline. The CDR3 loop spans 17 amino acids.

CDR3 amino acids: CAWSKVPGTEAFF. The CDR3, as DNA: TGTGCCTGGAGTAAGGTTCCAGGGACTGAAGCTTTCTTT. The chain employs TRBV30 and TRBJ1-1; D is perhaps TRBD1 (5 bases). Trimming left V 2 bases short and J 5 bases short, with 12 bases between. The CDR3 has 13 amino acids. Looked up from germline, CDR1 is GTSNPN and CDR2 is SVGIG (reference sequence).

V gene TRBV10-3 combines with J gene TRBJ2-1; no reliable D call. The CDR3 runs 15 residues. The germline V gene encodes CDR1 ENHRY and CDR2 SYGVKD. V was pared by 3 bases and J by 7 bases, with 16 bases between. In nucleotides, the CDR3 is TGTGCCATCAGTGATCTCGCGGCCCCAAGTAATGAGCAGTTCTTC. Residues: CAISDLAAPSNEQFF.

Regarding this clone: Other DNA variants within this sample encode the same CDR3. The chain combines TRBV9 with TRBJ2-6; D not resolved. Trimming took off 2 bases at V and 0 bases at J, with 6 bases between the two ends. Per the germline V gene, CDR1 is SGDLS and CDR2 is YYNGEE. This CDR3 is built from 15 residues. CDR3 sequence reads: CASSVTGSGANVLTF. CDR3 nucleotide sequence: TGTGCCAGCAGCGTGACGGGCTCTGGGGCCAACGTCCTGACTTTC.

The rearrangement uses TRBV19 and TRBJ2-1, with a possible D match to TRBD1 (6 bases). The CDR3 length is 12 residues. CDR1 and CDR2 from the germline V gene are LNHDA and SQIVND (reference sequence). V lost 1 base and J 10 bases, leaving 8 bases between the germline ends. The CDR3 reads CASSIAQGEQFF. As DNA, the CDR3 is TGTGCCAGTAGTATAGCCCAGGGGGAGCAGTTCTTC.

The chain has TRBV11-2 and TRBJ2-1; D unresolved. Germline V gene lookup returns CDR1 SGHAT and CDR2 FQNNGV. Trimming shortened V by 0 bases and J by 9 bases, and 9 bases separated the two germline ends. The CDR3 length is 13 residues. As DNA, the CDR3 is TGTGCCAGCAGCTTAGATCGTGGCGGTGAGCAGTTCTTC. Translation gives CASSLDRGGEQFF.

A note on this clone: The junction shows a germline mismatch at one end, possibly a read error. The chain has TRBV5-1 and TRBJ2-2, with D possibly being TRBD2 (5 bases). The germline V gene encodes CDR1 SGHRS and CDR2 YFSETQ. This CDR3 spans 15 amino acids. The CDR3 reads CASSLFNGNAGELFF. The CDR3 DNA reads TGCGCCAGCAGCTTATTCAACGGGAACGCCGGGGAGCTGTTTTTT.

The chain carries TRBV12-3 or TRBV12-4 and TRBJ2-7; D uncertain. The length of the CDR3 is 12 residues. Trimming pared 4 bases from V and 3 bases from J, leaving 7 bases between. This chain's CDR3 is CASSSSFYEQYF. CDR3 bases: TGTGCCAGCAGTTCAAGCTTCTACGAGCAGTACTTC.

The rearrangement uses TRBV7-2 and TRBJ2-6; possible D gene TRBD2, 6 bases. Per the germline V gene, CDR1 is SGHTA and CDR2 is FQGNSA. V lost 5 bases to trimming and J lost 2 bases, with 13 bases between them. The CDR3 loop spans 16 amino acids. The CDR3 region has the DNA TGTGCCAGCAGCCCGAGGCGGGGCCCTGGGGCCAACGTCCTGACTTTC. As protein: CASSPRRGPGANVLTF.

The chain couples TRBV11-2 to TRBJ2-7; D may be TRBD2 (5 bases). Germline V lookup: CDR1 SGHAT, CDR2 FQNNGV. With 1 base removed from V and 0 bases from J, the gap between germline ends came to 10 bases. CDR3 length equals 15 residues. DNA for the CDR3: TGTGCCAGCAGCTTAGGGGGAGTAAGCTCCTACGAGCAGTACTTC. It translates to CASSLGGVSSYEQYF.

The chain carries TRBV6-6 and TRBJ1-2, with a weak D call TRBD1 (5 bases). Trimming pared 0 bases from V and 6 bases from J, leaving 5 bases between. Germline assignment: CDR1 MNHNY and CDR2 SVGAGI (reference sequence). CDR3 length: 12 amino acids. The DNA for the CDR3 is TGTGCCAGCAGTTACTCCAGGGATGGCTACACCTTC. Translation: CASSYSRDGYTF.

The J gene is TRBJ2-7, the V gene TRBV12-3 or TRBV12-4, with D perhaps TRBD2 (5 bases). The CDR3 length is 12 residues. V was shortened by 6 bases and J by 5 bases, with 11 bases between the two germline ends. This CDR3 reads CASSRSGNEQYF. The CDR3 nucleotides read TGTGCCAGCAGCCGGTCGGGGAACGAGCAGTACTTC.

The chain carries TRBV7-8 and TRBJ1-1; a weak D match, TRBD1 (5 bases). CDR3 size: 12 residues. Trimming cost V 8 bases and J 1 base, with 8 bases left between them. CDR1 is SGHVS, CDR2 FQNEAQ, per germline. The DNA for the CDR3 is TGTGCCAGCTTGGGGCAGAACACTGAAGCTTTCTTT. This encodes CASLGQNTEAFF.

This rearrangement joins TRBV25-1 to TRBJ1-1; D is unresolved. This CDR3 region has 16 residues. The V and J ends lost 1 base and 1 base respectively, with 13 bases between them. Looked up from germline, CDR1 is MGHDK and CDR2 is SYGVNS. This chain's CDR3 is CASSESVLGGNTEAFF. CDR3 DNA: TGTGCCAGCAGTGAATCCGTCCTGGGAGGGAACACTGAAGCTTTCTTT.

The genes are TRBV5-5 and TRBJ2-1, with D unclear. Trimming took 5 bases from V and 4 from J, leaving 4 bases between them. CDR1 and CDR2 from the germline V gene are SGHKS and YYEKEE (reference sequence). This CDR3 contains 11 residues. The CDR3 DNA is TGTGCCAGCAGTTCTTACAATGAGCAGTTCTTC. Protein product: CASSSYNEQFF.

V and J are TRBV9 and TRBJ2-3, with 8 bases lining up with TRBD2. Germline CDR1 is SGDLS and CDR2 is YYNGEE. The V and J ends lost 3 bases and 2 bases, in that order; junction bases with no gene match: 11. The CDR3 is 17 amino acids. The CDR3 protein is CASSAGGGLRFTDTQYF. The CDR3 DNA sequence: TGTGCCAGCAGCGCGGGAGGGGGACTTAGATTCACAGATACGCAGTATTTT.